Reported below is one TCR beta chain. Its target is unknown. V was clipped by 4 bases and J by 8 bases, with 17 bases between them. The CDR3 sequence is 15 residues long. Germline V CDR1 and CDR2: SEHNR, FQNEAQ (reference sequence). PCR primers comprised 60 Vbeta and 13 Jbeta primers. TCRdb's table, derived via immunoSEQ multiplex PCR, lists solely in-frame clones and lacks some. With about 160,000 clones in the sample, the ten largest clones hold roughly 1.3%. These data come from a study of cytomegalovirus exposure and HLA in healthy donors. Study-wide findings and caveats: Association of 16,951 TCR beta sequences with HLA alleles was found at 0.05 false discovery rate in a later analysis. Follow-up analysis later connected one missense variant in DCLRE1C with trimming of TCR beta V- and J-genes.

The clonotype was recovered from a woman aged 55-69 years in good health and CMV-seronegative. The sequenced sample consisted of PBMCs. The rearrangement uses TRBV7-9 and TRBJ1-4; D remains ambiguous. The CDR3 reads CASSSQSPAGEKLFF. CDR3 nucleotides: TGTGCCAGCAGCTCCCAGTCCCCGGCGGGCGAAAAACTGTTTTTT.